This T cell receptor beta chain was recorded in a study of shared clonotypes between healthy human individuals. A CD45RA+ naive subset and a CD45RA-negative memory subset were split from CD4+ cells. The protocol was immunoSEQ multiplex PCR, while the TCRdb copy is restricted to in-frame clones and leaves out a portion. Among 2 million to 2.5 million clones, more than 80% were seen once, and the ten largest hold around 0.4%. This TCR was sampled from a man aged 18 to 30 in good health. Some clones in this sample may be carry-over from other donors' samples. The sequenced material came from naive CD4+ T cells from PBMCs. The subset here: CD45RA+ positively selected.

DNA for the CDR3: TGTGCCAGCAGCCAGGGTCTCACCCTGGCCCGGGAGCAGTACTTC. As protein: CASSQGLTLAREQYF. The V and J genes are TRBV4-2 and TRBJ2-7; no clear D. In germline, CDR1 is LGHNA, CDR2 YNFKEQ. The V end lost 3 bases, the J end lost 7 bases, and 19 bases lay between the germline ends. The CDR3 is 15 amino acids.